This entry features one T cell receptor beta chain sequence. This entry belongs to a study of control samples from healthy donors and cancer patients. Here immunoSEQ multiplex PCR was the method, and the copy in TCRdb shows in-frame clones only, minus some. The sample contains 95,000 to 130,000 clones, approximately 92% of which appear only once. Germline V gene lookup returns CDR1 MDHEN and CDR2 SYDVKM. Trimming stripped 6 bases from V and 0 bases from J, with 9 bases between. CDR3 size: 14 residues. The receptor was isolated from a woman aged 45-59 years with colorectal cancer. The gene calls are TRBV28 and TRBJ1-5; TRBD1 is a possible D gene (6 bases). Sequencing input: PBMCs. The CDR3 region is CASRTTGSNQPQHF. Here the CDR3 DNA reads TGTGCCAGCAGGACGACAGGTAGCAATCAGCCCCAGCATTTT.